The clone carrying this T cell receptor beta chain was detected only a few times. Its antigen is unknown. Unique-molecular-identifier-tagged TCR beta cDNA libraries were used. When about 1 to 11 million T cells were used, they gave 500,000 or so cDNA molecules. MiXCR was run by TCRdb on the PCR reads, yielding one entry per CDR3 protein. The table lists about 160,000 distinct CDR3 sequences, 30% to 45% of them singletons, with roughly 28% in the top ten. The record originates from a study of post-analysis software for immune sequencing data. Study at large: Disease courses included relapsing-remitting, secondary progressive and progressive-relapsing multiple sclerosis.

The CDR3 has 14 residues. V was cut by 4 bases and J by 7 bases, with 14 bases left in between. CDR1 and CDR2 from the germline V gene are MDHEN and SYDVKM. Overall study findings and caveats: Included in a set of 5 or 6 TRBV segments more frequent in patients than controls were TRBV5-6, TRBV5-1 and TRBV20-1. Same-batch preparations were strongly co-clustered by F measure.

This chain connects TRBV28 to TRBJ2-1; possibly TRBD1 for D (6 bases). This specimen consisted of blood, obtained after autologous hematopoietic stem cell transplantation. This receptor was taken from a girl between 10 and 17 years old with multiple sclerosis. The CDR3 nucleotides are TGTGCCAGCAGTTCCCAACAGGGTTGGAATGAGCAGTTCTTC. Residues: CASSSQQGWNEQFF.